Below, 20 T cell receptor beta chains from the same sample are listed, as sequenced in a study of cytomegalovirus exposure and HLA in healthy donors. 13 Jbeta primers and 60 Vbeta primers were used for the PCR. Data came from immunoSEQ multiplex PCR; TCRdb stores just in-frame clones and leaves some out. The table has 180,000 or so clones, 75% to 90% seen once. Sequencing used PBMCs. The receptors come from a woman in her twenties or thirties in good health and CMV-seronegative.

V usage is TRBV23-1 and J usage is TRBJ1-2; TRBD1 aligns across 7 bases. TRBV23-1 is marked as an open reading frame, function uncertain. V shed 6 bases, J shed 4 bases, and the junction held 8 bases outside the gene matches. This CDR3 contains 14 residues. For the CDR3, the DNA is TGCGCCAGCAGAAGGATACAGGGGTTCTATGGCTACACCTTC. Translation: CASRRIQGFYGYTF.

The rearrangement uses TRBV6-5 and TRBJ2-5; D gene unclear. The germline V and J ends were trimmed by 0 bases and 7 bases, with 9 bases remaining between them. Germline lookup yields CDR1 MNHEY and CDR2 SVGAGI. This CDR3 spans 13 amino acids. The CDR3, as DNA: TGTGCCAGCAGTTACTCTCTAGATGGGACCCAGTACTTC. Translating it yields CASSYSLDGTQYF.

A single count supports this clone. The gene calls are TRBV6-1 and TRBJ2-3; D is ambiguous. The CDR3 is 17 residues long. Germline V gene data show CDR1 as MNHNS and CDR2 as SASEGT. Trimming stripped 2 bases from V and 0 bases from J, with 15 bases between. The CDR3 protein is CASSEKLYRLSTDTQYF. In nucleotides, the CDR3 is TGTGCCAGCAGTGAAAAGCTCTACCGCCTGAGCACAGATACGCAGTATTTT.

The V gene is TRBV5-1, the J gene TRBJ1-3, with D tentatively TRBD1 (5 bases). Germline V gives CDR1 SGHRS, CDR2 YFSETQ. With 5 bases removed from V and 2 bases from J, the gap between germline ends came to 11 bases. CDR3 length equals 14 residues. The DNA of the CDR3 is TGCGCCAGCAGACCAGGGCCCACTGGAAACACCATATATTTT. Amino acids: CASRPGPTGNTIYF.

With respect to this clone: The CDR3 does not close with the conserved phenylalanine or tryptophan, likely indicating a read error. The DNA is omitted, as the CDR3 cannot be located on it reliably, and the CDR3 follows TCRdb's listing. The gene calls are TRBV6-1 and TRBJ2-3; TRBD1 is taken as the D call from the table, unchecked against the DNA. The CDR3 is made up of 14 amino acids, end residues included. Per the germline V gene, CDR1 is MNHNS and CDR2 is SASEGT. This CDR3 is CASSTGGVTDTRVI.

This chain joins TRBV9 and TRBJ2-1; D is ambiguous. V was pared by 0 bases and J by 11 bases, with 9 bases between. CDR3 length equals 12 residues. CDR1 SGDLS and CDR2 YYNGEE come from the germline V gene. The CDR3 coding sequence is TGTGCCAGCAGCGTAGGAGGCGGCCAGCAGTTCTTC. Its translation is CASSVGGGQQFF. Drawing the rest from reference TRBV9 and TRBJ2-1, the complete variable domain is DSGVTQTPKHLITATGQRVTLRCSPRSGDLSVYWYQQSLDQGLQFLIQYYNGEERAKGNILERFSAQQFPDLHSELNLSSLELGDSALYFCASSVGGGQQFFGPGTRLTVL.

This clone occurred a few times. This chain joins TRBV28 and TRBJ2-5; TRBD2 matches 7 bases. Trimming took 5 bases from V and 7 from J; bases not matched to a gene: 10. The V gene's germline CDR1 is MDHEN and CDR2 SYDVKM. The CDR3 consists of 14 residues. The CDR3 region is CASSIPGGRGTQYF. The CDR3 DNA sequence: TGTGCCAGCAGTATCCCCGGAGGGAGGGGGACCCAGTACTTC.

The chain carries TRBV7-2 and TRBJ2-5, with TRBD2 as a possible D gene (5 bases). Germline V gives CDR1 SGHTA, CDR2 FQGNSA. The CDR3 has 16 amino acids. V shed 9 bases and J shed 3 bases, with 23 bases lying between them. In DNA, the CDR3 is TGTGCCAGTGAGGGAAGTCTAACCTCAGAGGAAGAGACCCAGTACTTC. It codes for CASEGSLTSEEETQYF.

The chain carries TRBV29-1 and TRBJ2-7; D gene uncertain. This CDR3 region has 12 residues. Trimming removed 6 bases from V and 0 bases from J, with 9 bases in between. Germline lookup yields CDR1 SQVTM and CDR2 ANQGSEA. For the CDR3, the DNA is TGCAGCGTGCAAGACACCTCCTACGAGCAGTACTTC. It yields the protein CSVQDTSYEQYF.

The V gene is TRBV19, the J gene TRBJ2-5; D perhaps matches TRBD2 (5 bases). Germline V gene sequence: CDR1 LNHDA, CDR2 SQIVND (reference sequence). Trimming stripped 1 base from V and 5 bases from J, with 14 bases between. The length of the CDR3 is 15 residues. In DNA, the CDR3 is TGTGCCAGTAGTATAGTGAGGGCCCCCGGGGAGACCCAGTACTTC. Translation: CASSIVRAPGETQYF.

The chain is built from TRBV2 and TRBJ2-1; D is perhaps TRBD1 (5 bases). Trimming shortened V by 1 base and J by 1 base, and 5 bases separated the two germline ends. The germline CDR1 and CDR2 sequences are SNHLY and FYNNEI. This CDR3 region has 14 residues. Written as DNA, the CDR3 is TGTGCCAGCAGTGAAGAGGGGTCCTACAATGAGCAGTTCTTC. As protein: CASSEEGSYNEQFF.

The chain carries TRBV25-1 and TRBJ2-7; 9 bases are a match to TRBD2. V gave up 0 bases and J gave up 3 bases; unmatched junction bases: 3. Per germline, CDR1 MGHDK and CDR2 SYGVNS. There are 15 residues in the CDR3. In DNA form, the CDR3 reads TGTGCCAGCAGTGAATACCTAGCGGGGTTCTACGAGCAGTACTTC. This codes for CASSEYLAGFYEQYF.

This sequence joins TRBV6-1 and TRBJ2-2; D gene uncertain. The germline V gene has CDR1 MNHNS and CDR2 SASEGT. This CDR3 comprises 15 residues. V lost 1 base and J 6 bases, leaving 12 bases between the germline ends. The CDR3 protein is CASSEGSFYAGELFF. In nucleotides, the CDR3 is TGTGCCAGCAGTGAAGGTAGTTTTTATGCCGGGGAGCTGTTTTTT.

The chain links TRBV28 to TRBJ1-4, with D perhaps matching TRBD1 (5 bases). This CDR3 spans 13 amino acids. V shed 5 bases and J shed 8 bases, with 12 bases lying between them. Per the germline V gene, CDR1 is MDHEN and CDR2 is SYDVKM. CDR3 bases: TGTGCCAGCAGTACCAGGGTGGGCGAAAAACTGTTTTTT. Residues: CASSTRVGEKLFF.

The chain links TRBV18 to TRBJ2-7; TRBD1 agrees at 7 bases. From germline, CDR1 is KGHSH and CDR2 LQKENI. After removal of 1 base from V and 4 bases from J, the junction contained 4 bases not matched to a gene. CDR3 length equals 14 residues. In nucleotides, the CDR3 is TGTGCCAGCTCACCACGACAGGGACCATACGAGCAGTACTTC. It yields the protein CASSPRQGPYEQYF.

Of note for this clone: The same CDR3 is also encoded by other DNA sequences in this sample. V gene TRBV5-1 combines with J gene TRBJ2-2; TRBD2 is a possible D gene (6 bases). Germline values: CDR1 SGHRS, CDR2 YFSETQ. The CDR3 consists of 15 residues. V was trimmed by 0 bases and J by 1 base, leaving 7 bases between them. CDR3 sequence (DNA): TGCGCCAGCAGCTTGGGGGGGGAGAACACCGGGGAGCTGTTTTTT. Its translation is CASSLGGENTGELFF.

The chain employs TRBV30 and TRBJ1-2; 10 nucleotides match TRBD1. CDR3 length equals 14 residues. Germline CDR1 is GTSNPN and CDR2 is SVGIG (reference sequence). Losses at the gene ends were 1 base for V and 8 bases for J; bases not matched to a gene: 7. The CDR3 DNA is TGTGCCTGGAGTGACACGACAGGGGGCGTCGGCTACACCTTC. Translating gives CAWSDTTGGVGYTF.

The chain has TRBV10-2 and TRBJ1-2; D possibly corresponds to TRBD1 (6 bases). Germline-derived CDR1 and CDR2 are WSHSY and SAAADI. The CDR3 has 13 amino acids. Trimming removed 10 bases at V and 3 bases at J, with 15 bases between. DNA for the CDR3: TGCGCCACCAACAGGGTTAGGGACTATGGCTACACCTTC. Translation: CATNRVRDYGYTF.

The rearrangement links TRBV4-1 to TRBJ2-1, with 8 bases identical to TRBD2. Trimming at V came to 4 bases and at J to 5 bases, leaving 10 bases not matched to a gene. Germline V lookup: CDR1 MGHRA, CDR2 YSYEKL. This CDR3 spans 16 amino acids. CDR3 loop: CASSPKSGGLHNEQFF. CDR3 DNA sequence: TGCGCCAGCAGCCCGAAGTCGGGGGGGCTCCACAATGAGCAGTTCTTC.

This sequence joins TRBV29-1 and TRBJ2-1; maybe TRBD2 (7 bases). Germline V gives CDR1 SQVTM, CDR2 ANQGSEA. V lost 4 bases, J lost 7 bases, and 17 bases lay in between. This CDR3 has 14 amino acids. The chain's CDR3 is CSVGRGGLGNEQFF. The CDR3 nucleotides read TGCAGCGTTGGGAGGGGGGGCCTGGGAAATGAGCAGTTCTTC.